This paragraph reports one TCR beta chain. The antigen remains unidentified. This record belongs to a study of shared clonotypes between healthy human individuals. Broader study findings: Naive subsets generally exceeded memory subsets in estimated richness.

Looked up from germline, CDR1 is ENHRY and CDR2 is SYGVKD. V lost 6 bases and J lost 1; bases outside the gene matches: 8. The CDR3 runs 15 residues. Measured with immunoSEQ multiplex PCR; TCRdb has only the in-frame clones, and not every one. Here the sample spans about 1.5 million clones, around 97% being singletons. The sequence was collected from a man under 40 in good health. The specimen was naive CD4+ T cells sorted from blood. Subset: CD45RA+ positively selected. The rearrangement joins TRBV10-3 to TRBJ2-5, with 7 bases aligning to TRBD2. The CDR3: CAISHSREAQETQYF. The CDR3 bases are TGTGCCATCAGCCACTCACGGGAGGCCCAAGAGACCCAGTACTTC.